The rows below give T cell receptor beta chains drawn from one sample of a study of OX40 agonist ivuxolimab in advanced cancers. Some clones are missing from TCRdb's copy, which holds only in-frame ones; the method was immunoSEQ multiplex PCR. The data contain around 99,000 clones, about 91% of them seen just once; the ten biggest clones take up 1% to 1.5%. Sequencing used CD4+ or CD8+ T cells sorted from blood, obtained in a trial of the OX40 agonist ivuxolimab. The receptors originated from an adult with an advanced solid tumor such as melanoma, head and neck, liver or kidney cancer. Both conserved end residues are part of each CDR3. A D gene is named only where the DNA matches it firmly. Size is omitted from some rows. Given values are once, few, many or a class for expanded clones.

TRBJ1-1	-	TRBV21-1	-	CASSIGREAFF	TGTGCCAGCAGCATTGGACGGGAAGCTTTCTTT
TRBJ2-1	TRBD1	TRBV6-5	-	CASSRLTGYNEQFF	TGTGCCAGCAGCCGATTGACAGGGTACAATGAGCAGTTCTTC
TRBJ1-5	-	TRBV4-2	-	CASSQGSGPTDQPQHF	TGTGCCAGCAGCCAAGGTTCCGGACCCACTGATCAGCCCCAGCATTTT
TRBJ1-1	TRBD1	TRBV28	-	CASSSTRGSTEAFF	TGTGCCAGCAGTTCGACCAGGGGGTCGACTGAAGCTTTCTTT
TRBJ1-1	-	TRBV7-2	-	CASSFRPAMNTEAFF	TGTGCCAGCAGCTTTAGGCCGGCGATGAACACTGAAGCTTTCTTT
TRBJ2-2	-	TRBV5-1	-	CASSLEQGPGELFF	TGCGCCAGCAGCTTGGAACAGGGACCCGGGGAGCTGTTTTTT
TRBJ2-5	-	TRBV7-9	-	CASSTGAGIRETQYF	TGTGCCAGCAGCACCGGGGCAGGGATTCGAGAGACCCAGTACTTC
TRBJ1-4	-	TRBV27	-	CASSLAWREKLFF	TGTGCCAGCAGTTTAGCTTGGCGGGAAAAACTGTTTTTT
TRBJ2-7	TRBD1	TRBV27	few	CASSHPGTGRVYEQYF	TGTGCCAGCAGTCACCCCGGGACAGGGAGGGTGTACGAGCAGTACTTC
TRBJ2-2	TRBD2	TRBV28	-	CASSSGLAGYTGELFF	TGTGCCAGCAGTTCGGGACTAGCGGGCTACACCGGGGAGCTGTTTTTT
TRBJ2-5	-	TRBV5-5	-	CASRRQEGETQYF	TGTGCCAGCAGACGACAGGAAGGGGAGACCCAGTACTTC
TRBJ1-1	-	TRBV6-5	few	CASSLTENTEAFF	TGTGCCAGCAGCCTGACAGAGAACACTGAAGCTTTCTTT
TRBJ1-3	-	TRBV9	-	CASSSTGTGNTIYF	TGTGCCAGCAGCTCAACAGGGACTGGAAACACCATATATTTT
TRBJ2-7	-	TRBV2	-	CASNGGTGLAEQYF	TGTGCCAGCAATGGAGGAACAGGGCTAGCCGAGCAGTACTTC
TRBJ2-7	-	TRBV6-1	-	CASSEFMPYEQYF	TGTGCCAGCAGTGAATTTATGCCCTACGAGCAGTACTTC
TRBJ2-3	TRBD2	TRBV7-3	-	CASSPTRLAGGRGTDTQYF	TGTGCCAGCAGCCCGACGAGACTAGCGGGAGGGCGGGGGACAGATACGCAGTATTTT
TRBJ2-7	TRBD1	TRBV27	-	CASSEYRGGINEQYF	TGTGCCAGCAGTGAATACAGGGGTGGGATAAACGAGCAGTACTTC
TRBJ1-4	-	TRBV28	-	CASRSAGEASEKLFF	TGTGCCAGCAGGTCCGCAGGGGAGGCGAGTGAAAAACTGTTTTTT
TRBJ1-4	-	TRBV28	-	CASGLGGANEKLFF	TGTGCCAGCGGCTTAGGGGGGGCTAATGAAAAACTGTTTTTT
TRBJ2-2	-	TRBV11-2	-	CASSLERSGELFF	TGTGCCAGCAGCTTAGAGCGGAGCGGGGAGCTGTTTTTT
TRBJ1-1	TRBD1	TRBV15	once	CATSRDSQGATEAFF	TGTGCCACCAGCAGAGATTCCCAGGGGGCAACTGAAGCTTTCTTT
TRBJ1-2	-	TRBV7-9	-	CASSQVQERHGYTF	TGTGCCAGCAGCCAAGTCCAGGAACGACATGGCTACACCTTC
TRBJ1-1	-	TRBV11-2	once	CASSLVGSQRTEAFF	TGTGCCAGCAGCTTAGTTGGCAGTCAAAGGACTGAAGCTTTCTTT
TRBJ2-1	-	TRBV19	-	CASSLGPNSYNEQFF	TGTGCCAGTAGTCTGGGACCAAACTCCTACAATGAGCAGTTCTTC
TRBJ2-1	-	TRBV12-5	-	CASGPRDPSIGEQFF	TGTGCTAGTGGCCCCCGGGACCCCAGTATTGGTGAGCAGTTCTTC
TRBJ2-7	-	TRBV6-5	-	CASSYSVGDPIEQYF	TGTGCCAGCAGTTACTCGGTAGGGGACCCGATCGAGCAGTACTTC
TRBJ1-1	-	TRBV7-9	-	CASATVMNTEAFF	TGTGCCAGCGCTACGGTCATGAACACTGAAGCTTTCTTT
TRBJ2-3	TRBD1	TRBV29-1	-	CSVAGTALFRRITDTQYF	TGCAGCGTTGCCGGGACAGCCTTATTCCGAAGAATCACAGATACGCAGTATTTT
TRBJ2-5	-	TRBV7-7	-	CASSQRWGSETQYF	TGTGCTAGCAGCCAGAGATGGGGTTCAGAGACCCAGTACTTC
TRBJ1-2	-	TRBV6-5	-	CASSEYGGYTF	TGTGCCAGCAGTGAATACGGGGGCTACACCTTC
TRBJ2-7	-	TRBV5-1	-	CASSPSGQGYEQYF	TGCGCCAGCAGCCCCTCAGGGCAGGGGTACGAGCAGTACTTC
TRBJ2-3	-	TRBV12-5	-	CASGPPAVPSDTQYF	TGTGCTAGTGGTCCCCCCGCGGTACCCTCAGATACGCAGTATTTT
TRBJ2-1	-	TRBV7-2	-	CASSSPTSSNEQFF	TGTGCCAGCAGCTCACCGACTTCCTCCAATGAGCAGTTCTTC
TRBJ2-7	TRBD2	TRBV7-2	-	CASSSGLAGPYYEQYF	TGTGCCAGCAGCTCGGGACTAGCGGGTCCGTACTACGAGCAGTACTTC
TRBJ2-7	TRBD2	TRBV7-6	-	CASSHYPIDSSGSRYEQYF	TGTGCCAGCAGTCACTACCCTATAGATTCTAGCGGGAGCCGCTACGAGCAGTACTTC
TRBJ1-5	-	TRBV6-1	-	CASTRQYNQPQHF	TGTGCCAGCACTCGACAGTACAATCAGCCCCAGCATTTT
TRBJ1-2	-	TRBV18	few	CASSGTFGYTF	TGTGCCAGCTCAGGTACTTTTGGCTACACCTTC
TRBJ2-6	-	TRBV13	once	CASTYYPTGLRANVLTF	TGTGCCAGTACATACTACCCGACCGGCCTAAGGGCCAACGTCCTGACTTTC
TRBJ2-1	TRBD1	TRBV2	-	CASSVRDSAVGEQFF	TGTGCCAGCAGCGTCCGGGACAGTGCCGTGGGTGAGCAGTTCTTC